What follows describes a single T cell receptor (beta chain). Its cognate antigen is unknown. Assay execution proceeded at the deep level. TCRdb's copy holds only in-frame clones and misses some; the assay was immunoSEQ multiplex PCR. The data contain around 700,000 clones, 55% to 85% of them singletons. This record belongs to a study of shared clonotypes between healthy human individuals. V lost 5 bases and J 0 bases, leaving 11 bases between the germline ends. Germline lookup yields CDR1 SGHRS and CDR2 YFSETQ. The CDR3 consists of 14 residues. Findings and caveats of the study: When naive CD4 clonotypes were compared across a few donors, about 5% were shared.

The TCR originated in a woman aged 25 to 39 in good health. The J gene is TRBJ1-1, the V gene TRBV5-1; D remains ambiguous. Input material: memory CD4+ T cells sorted from blood. Subset given: CD45RA-negative fraction. The CDR3: CASRLQSMNTEAFF. The CDR3, as DNA: TGCGCCAGCAGGCTACAGAGCATGAACACTGAAGCTTTCTTT. Full variable domain (remainder filled in from reference TRBV5-1 and TRBJ1-1): KAGVTQTPRYLIKTRGQQVTLSCSPISGHRSVSWYQQTPGQGLQFLFEYFSETQRNKGNFPGRFSGRQFSNSRSEMNVSTLELGDSALYLCASRLQSMNTEAFFGQGTRLTVV.